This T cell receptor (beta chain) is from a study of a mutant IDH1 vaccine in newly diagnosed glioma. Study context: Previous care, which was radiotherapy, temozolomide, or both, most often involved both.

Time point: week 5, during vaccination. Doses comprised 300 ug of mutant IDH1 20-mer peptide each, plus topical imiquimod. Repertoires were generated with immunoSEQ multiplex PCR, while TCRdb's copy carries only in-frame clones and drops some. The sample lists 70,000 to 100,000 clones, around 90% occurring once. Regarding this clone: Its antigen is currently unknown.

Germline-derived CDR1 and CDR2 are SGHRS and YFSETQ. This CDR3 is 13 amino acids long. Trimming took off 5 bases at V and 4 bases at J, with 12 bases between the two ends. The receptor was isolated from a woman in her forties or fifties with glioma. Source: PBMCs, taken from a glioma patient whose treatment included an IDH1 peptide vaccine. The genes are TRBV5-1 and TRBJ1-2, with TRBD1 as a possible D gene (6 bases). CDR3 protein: CASSRDRTYGYTF. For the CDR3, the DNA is TGCGCCAGCAGTCGCGACAGGACCTATGGCTACACCTTC.